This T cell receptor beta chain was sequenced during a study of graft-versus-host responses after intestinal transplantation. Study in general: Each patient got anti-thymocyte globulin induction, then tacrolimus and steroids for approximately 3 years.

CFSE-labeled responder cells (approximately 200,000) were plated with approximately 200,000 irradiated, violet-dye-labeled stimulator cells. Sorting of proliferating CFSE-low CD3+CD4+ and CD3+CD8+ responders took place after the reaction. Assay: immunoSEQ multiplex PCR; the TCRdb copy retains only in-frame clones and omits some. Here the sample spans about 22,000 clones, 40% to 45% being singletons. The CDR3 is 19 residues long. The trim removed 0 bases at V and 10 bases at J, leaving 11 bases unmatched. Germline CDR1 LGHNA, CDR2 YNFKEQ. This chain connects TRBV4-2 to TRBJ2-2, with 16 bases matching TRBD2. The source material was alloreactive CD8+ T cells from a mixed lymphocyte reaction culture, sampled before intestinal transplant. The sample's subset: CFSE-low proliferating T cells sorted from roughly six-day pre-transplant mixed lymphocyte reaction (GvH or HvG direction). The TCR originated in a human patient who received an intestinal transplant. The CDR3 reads CASSQDLGTSGRGKAELFF. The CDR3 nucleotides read TGTGCCAGCAGCCAAGATCTCGGGACTAGCGGGAGGGGAAAGGCGGAGCTGTTTTTT.